The 27 T cell receptor beta chains below all came from one sample that was sequenced in a study of cytomegalovirus exposure and HLA in healthy donors. The PCR used 60 Vbeta and 13 Jbeta primers. Profiled with immunoSEQ multiplex PCR; TCRdb holds only in-frame clones, not every one. Of roughly 99,000 clones listed, about 84% are singletons. The sequenced sample was PBMCs. All receptors derive from a man between 25 and 39 years old in good health and CMV-seronegative.

The CDR3 DNA is TGCGCCAGCAGTTCCGCGGGAGGGTACAATGAGCAGTTCTTC. Translated, it gives CASSSAGGYNEQFF. The chain employs TRBV10-1 and TRBJ2-1; the match to TRBD2 covers 9 bases. Losses at the gene ends were 5 bases for V and 4 bases for J; bases not matched to a gene: 3. The CDR3 runs 14 residues. CDR1 and CDR2 from the germline V gene are WNHNN and SYGVQD (reference sequence).

The V and J genes are TRBV5-1 and TRBJ2-1; 8 bases match TRBD2. The J segment lost 7 bases and the V segment lost 0 bases, leaving 6 bases of the junction unmatched. This CDR3 spans 15 amino acids. Germline V gene data show CDR1 as SGHRS and CDR2 as YFSETQ. The CDR3 DNA follows: TGCGCCAGCAGCTTGGTACTAGCGGTGACGAATGAGCAGTTCTTC. Translation: CASSLVLAVTNEQFF.

This clone has a single count. The chain has TRBV5-1 and TRBJ2-1; maybe TRBD1 (6 bases). This CDR3 has 12 amino acids. V dropped 0 bases and J dropped 14 bases, with 12 bases sitting between them. Germline CDR1 reads SGHRS; CDR2 reads YFSETQ. The CDR3 DNA is TGCGCCAGCAGCTTGGTCGGGACAATAAAGTTCTTC. Amino acid sequence: CASSLVGTIKFF.

The genes are TRBV28 and TRBJ1-2; 8 bases are a match to TRBD1. Germline V gene lookup returns CDR1 MDHEN and CDR2 SYDVKM. CDR3 length: 12 amino acids. Losses at the gene ends were 6 bases for V and 7 bases for J; bases not matched to a gene: 4. CDR3 amino acids: CASRLQGGGYTF. The CDR3 DNA is TGTGCCAGCAGATTACAGGGGGGTGGCTACACCTTC.

The chain couples TRBV19 to TRBJ2-3; D is perhaps TRBD2 (6 bases). CDR3 length equals 10 residues. The germline CDR1 and CDR2 sequences are LNHDA and SQIVND (reference sequence). The CDR3 loop is CTDYTDTQYF. In DNA, the CDR3 is TGTACGGACTACACAGATACGCAGTATTTT.

V gene TRBV6-5 combines with J gene TRBJ2-1, with 11 positions matching TRBD2. The V segment lost 6 bases and the J segment 12 bases; nucleotides outside the gene matches: 13. The germline CDR1 and CDR2 sequences are MNHEY and SVGAGI. The CDR3 is 15 amino acids. The CDR3 DNA is TGTGCCAGCAGGGACGTAGCGGGGGGGCCCTCCCGGCAGTTCTTC. This encodes CASRDVAGGPSRQFF.

The chain carries TRBV30 and TRBJ2-7, with 14 bases lining up with TRBD2. The CDR3 consists of 18 residues. Germline trimming cut 2 bases from V and 4 bases from J; bases unmatched to any gene: 13. In germline, CDR1 is GTSNPN, CDR2 SVGIG (reference sequence). DNA of the CDR3: TGTGCCTGGAGTCCCCAGACTAGCGGGAGGGCCAGTGGTTACGAGCAGTACTTC. It yields the protein CAWSPQTSGRASGYEQYF.

V usage is TRBV7-9 and J usage is TRBJ2-1; 8 bases line up with TRBD2. V gave up 11 bases and J gave up 2 bases; unmatched junction bases: 5. This CDR3 region has 13 residues. The germline CDR1 and CDR2 sequences are SEHNR and FQNEAQ (reference sequence). CDR3 region: CASGGRTYNEQFF. For the CDR3, the DNA is TGTGCCTCCGGCGGGAGGACCTACAATGAGCAGTTCTTC.

The chain joins TRBV5-4 to TRBJ1-1; the D gene is possibly TRBD1 (5 bases). The CDR3 runs 15 residues. CDR1 and CDR2 from the germline V gene are SGHNT and YYREEE (reference sequence). Trimming removed 0 bases from V and 4 bases from J, with 13 bases in between. CDR3 loop: CASSLDGGWGTEAFF. DNA for the CDR3: TGTGCCAGCAGCTTGGACGGGGGGTGGGGCACTGAAGCTTTCTTT. Full variable domain (rest looked up from reference TRBV5-4 and TRBJ1-1): ETGVTQSPTHLIKTRGQQVTLRCSSQSGHNTVSWYQQALGQGPQFIFQYYREEENGRGNFPPRFSGLQFPNYSSELNVNALELDDSALYLCASSLDGGWGTEAFFGQGTRLTVV.

The chain links TRBV10-1 to TRBJ1-1; maybe TRBD1 (6 bases). Germline values: CDR1 WNHNN, CDR2 SYGVQD (reference sequence). The CDR3 is made up of 13 amino acids. V shed 6 bases and J shed 5 bases, with 13 bases lying between them. CDR3 loop: CASREDSRTEAFF. The CDR3 DNA sequence: TGCGCCAGCAGGGAGGACAGCCGGACTGAAGCTTTCTTT.

V and J are TRBV2 and TRBJ2-5, with 8 bases matching TRBD1. The V gene end was trimmed by 10 bases and the J gene end by 7 bases; junction bases not matched to a gene: 14. The CDR3 runs 14 residues. Germline V CDR1 and CDR2: SNHLY, FYNNEI. CDR3 DNA sequence: TGTGCCACCTTTATCGACAGGGGCGCGGGGACCCAGTACTTC. As protein: CATFIDRGAGTQYF.

The J gene is TRBJ1-1, the V gene TRBV7-6; TRBD1 matches 7 bases. Trimming took 4 bases from V and 2 from J; bases not matched to a gene: 10. The CDR3 totals 16 residues. From germline, CDR1 is SGHVS and CDR2 FNYEAQ. CDR3 in DNA: TGTGCCAGCAGCTCAAGACAGGGTGGGGCAAACACTGAAGCTTTCTTT. It codes for CASSSRQGGANTEAFF. Full variable domain (missing parts from reference TRBV7-6 and TRBJ1-1): GAGVSQSPRYKVTKRGQDVALRCDPISGHVSLYWYRQALGQGPEFLTYFNYEAQQDKSGLPNDRFSAERPEGSISTLTIQRTEQRDSAMYRCASSSRQGGANTEAFFGQGTRLTVV.

The chain is built from TRBV7-2 and TRBJ2-3; possible D gene TRBD2, 6 bases. Trimming pared 5 bases from V and 2 bases from J, leaving 11 bases between. From germline, CDR1 is SGHTA and CDR2 FQGNSA. This CDR3 spans 14 amino acids. The CDR3 DNA sequence: TGTGCCAGCAGCCGGGACTCTAACACAGATACGCAGTATTTT. It yields the protein CASSRDSNTDTQYF.

CDR3 sequence (DNA): TGTGCCAGCAGTGAACTAGCGGGTAGCACAGATACGCAGTATTTT. Translated, it gives CASSELAGSTDTQYF. This chain connects TRBV6-4 to TRBJ2-3, with 9 bases identical to TRBD2. The ends lost 3 bases at V and 0 bases at J; junction bases unmatched: 1. This CDR3 is built from 15 residues. Germline loops: CDR1 MRHNA, CDR2 SNTAGT.

The chain uses TRBV29-1 and TRBJ1-2, with a weak D call TRBD1 (5 bases). Trimming took 5 bases from V and 7 from J, leaving 14 bases between them. CDR1 is SQVTM, CDR2 ANQGSEA, per germline. This CDR3 is built from 12 residues. CDR3 in amino acids: CSVSKGNGGYTF. The CDR3 nucleotides are TGCAGCGTTTCAAAGGGGAACGGTGGCTACACCTTC.

V gene TRBV10-3 combines with J gene TRBJ1-5; 9 nucleotides agree with TRBD1. J lost 7 bases, V lost 5 bases, and 9 bases had no gene match. The CDR3 contains 15 residues. Germline V gives CDR1 ENHRY, CDR2 SYGVKD. In DNA form, the CDR3 reads TGTGCCATCAGTTCGGGACAGGGTTTCCAGCAGCCCCAGCATTTT. Its translation is CAISSGQGFQQPQHF.

V usage is TRBV5-1 and J usage is TRBJ2-6; 7 nucleotides agree with TRBD1. J lost 0 bases, V lost 0 bases, and 6 bases had no gene match. The germline CDR1 and CDR2 sequences are SGHRS and YFSETQ. The CDR3 length is 18 residues. The CDR3 sequence: CASSLEGQPSSGANVLTF. In DNA form, the CDR3 reads TGCGCCAGCAGCTTGGAGGGACAGCCAAGCTCTGGGGCCAACGTCCTGACTTTC. Filled out from reference TRBV5-1 and TRBJ2-6, the complete variable domain reads KAGVTQTPRYLIKTRGQQVTLSCSPISGHRSVSWYQQTPGQGLQFLFEYFSETQRNKGNFPGRFSGRQFSNSRSEMNVSTLELGDSALYLCASSLEGQPSSGANVLTFGAGSRLTVL.

CDR3 coding DNA: TGTGCCAGCAGTGACTTTCTCGGACAATGGCAGTTCTTC. It specifies CASSDFLGQWQFF. The V gene is TRBV6-4, the J gene TRBJ2-1; D might be TRBD1 (5 bases). This CDR3 spans 13 amino acids. The V and J ends lost 1 base and 12 bases respectively, with 13 bases between them. CDR1 and CDR2 from the germline V gene are MRHNA and SNTAGT.

The J gene is TRBJ1-6, the V gene TRBV28, with TRBD1 matching 7 bases. Trimming cost V 3 bases and J 8 bases; bases outside gene matches: 7. The germline gives CDR1 MDHEN, CDR2 SYDVKM. This CDR3 spans 15 amino acids. CDR3 in amino acids: CASSFPGTVYSPLHF. CDR3 bases: TGTGCCAGCAGTTTTCCGGGGACAGTCTATTCACCCCTCCACTTT.

The CDR3 nucleotides read TGTGCCAGCAGCGGAGGGGGCAGAAATTCACCCCTCCACTTT. It specifies CASSGGGRNSPLHF. The genes are TRBV2 and TRBJ1-6; 7 bases agree with TRBD1. The CDR3 loop spans 14 amino acids. V trimming: 6 bases; J trimming: 7 bases; junction bases outside the gene matches: 6. CDR1 SNHLY and CDR2 FYNNEI come from the germline V gene.

The J gene is TRBJ2-3, the V gene TRBV23-1, with 8 bases fitting TRBD1. TRBV23-1 is annotated as an ORF whose role is uncertain. The CDR3 is made up of 15 amino acids. Trimming took 2 bases from V and 1 from J; bases not matched to a gene: 2. The CDR3 loop is CASSQPGQGTDTQYF. The CDR3 bases are TGCGCCAGCAGTCAACCGGGACAGGGCACAGATACGCAGTATTTT.

The chain carries TRBV4-1 and TRBJ2-5; 10 nucleotides line up with TRBD1. J lost 5 bases, V lost 4 bases, and 7 bases had no gene match. Germline CDR1 MGHRA, CDR2 YSYEKL. This CDR3 has 15 residues. DNA for the CDR3: TGCGCCAGCAGCCTAATGGGACAGGGGAGGGAGACCCAGTACTTC. It yields the protein CASSLMGQGRETQYF.

This chain uses TRBV6-1 with TRBJ2-3; 7 nucleotides agree with TRBD2. Germline loops: CDR1 MNHNS, CDR2 SASEGT. The CDR3 length is 12 residues. V shed 6 bases and J 5 bases; nucleotides not matched to a gene: 2. The CDR3 loop reads CASRGLQDTQYF. CDR3 DNA sequence: TGTGCCAGCAGGGGACTACAAGATACGCAGTATTTT.

This clone was seen a few times. V is TRBV7-3 and J is TRBJ2-1; tentative D call: TRBD2 (5 bases). Germline V CDR1 and CDR2: SGHTA, FQGTGA. This CDR3 is 13 amino acids long. V dropped 5 bases and J dropped 6 bases, with 11 bases sitting between them. CDR3 protein: CASSQLGGNEQFF. CDR3 coding DNA: TGTGCCAGCAGCCAACTAGGCGGCAATGAGCAGTTCTTC.

This chain connects TRBV5-1 to TRBJ2-1; 12 bases line up with TRBD2. The CDR3 runs to 15 residues. J lost 4 bases, V lost 8 bases, and 7 bases had no gene match. Germline loops: CDR1 SGHRS, CDR2 YFSETQ. CDR3 sequence: CASRLAGAIYNEQFF. CDR3 bases: TGCGCCAGTAGACTAGCGGGAGCGATATACAATGAGCAGTTCTTC. Full variable domain (rest looked up from reference TRBV5-1 and TRBJ2-1): KAGVTQTPRYLIKTRGQQVTLSCSPISGHRSVSWYQQTPGQGLQFLFEYFSETQRNKGNFPGRFSGRQFSNSRSEMNVSTLELGDSALYLCASRLAGAIYNEQFFGPGTRLTVL.

This chain connects TRBV7-9 to TRBJ2-7, with 7 positions matching TRBD2. The germline gives CDR1 SEHNR, CDR2 FQNEAQ (reference sequence). The junction had 8 bases not matched to a gene; V was cut back by 0 bases and J by 3 bases. The CDR3 totals 16 residues. The CDR3 here is CASSLAAGEAFYEQYF. The CDR3, as DNA: TGTGCCAGCAGCTTAGCTGCGGGGGAGGCCTTCTACGAGCAGTACTTC.

The chain links TRBV28 to TRBJ2-7; TRBD2 matches at 9 bases. Per germline, CDR1 MDHEN and CDR2 SYDVKM. V lost 7 bases and J lost 4; bases outside the gene matches: 8. The CDR3 runs to 14 residues. DNA of the CDR3: TGTGCCAGCAACTGGAGCGGGAGGAGGTACGAGCAGTACTTC. Residues: CASNWSGRRYEQYF.